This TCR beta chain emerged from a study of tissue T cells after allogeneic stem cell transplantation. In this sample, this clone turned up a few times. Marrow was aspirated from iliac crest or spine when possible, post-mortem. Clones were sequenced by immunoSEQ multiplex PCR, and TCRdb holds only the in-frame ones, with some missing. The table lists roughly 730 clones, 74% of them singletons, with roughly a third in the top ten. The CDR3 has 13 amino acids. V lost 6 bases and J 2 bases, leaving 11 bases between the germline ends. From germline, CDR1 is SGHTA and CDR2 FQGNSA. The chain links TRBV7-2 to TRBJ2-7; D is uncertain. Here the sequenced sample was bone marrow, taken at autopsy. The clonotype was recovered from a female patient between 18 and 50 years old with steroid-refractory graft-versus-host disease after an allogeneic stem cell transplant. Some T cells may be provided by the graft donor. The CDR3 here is CASSFDKPYEQYF. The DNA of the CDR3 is TGTGCCAGCAGTTTCGACAAACCCTACGAGCAGTACTTC.